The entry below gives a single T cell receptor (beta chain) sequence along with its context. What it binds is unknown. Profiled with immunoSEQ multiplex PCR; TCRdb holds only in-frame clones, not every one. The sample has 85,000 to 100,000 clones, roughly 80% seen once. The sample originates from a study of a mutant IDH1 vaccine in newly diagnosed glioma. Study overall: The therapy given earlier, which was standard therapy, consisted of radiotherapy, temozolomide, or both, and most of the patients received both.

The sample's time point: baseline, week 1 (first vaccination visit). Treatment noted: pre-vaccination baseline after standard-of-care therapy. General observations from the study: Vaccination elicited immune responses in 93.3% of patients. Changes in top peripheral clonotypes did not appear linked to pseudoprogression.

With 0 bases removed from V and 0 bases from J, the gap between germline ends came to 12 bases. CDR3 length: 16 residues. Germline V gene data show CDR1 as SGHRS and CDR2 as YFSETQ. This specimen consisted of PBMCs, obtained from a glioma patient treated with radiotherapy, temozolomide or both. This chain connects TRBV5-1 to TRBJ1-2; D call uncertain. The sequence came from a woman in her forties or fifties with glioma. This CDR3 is CASSLDGRSTNYGYTF. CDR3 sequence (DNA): TGCGCCAGCAGCTTGGACGGCAGGAGTACTAACTATGGCTACACCTTC.